This TCR beta chain is drawn from a study of blood T cell repertoires in COVID-19. Study at large: There were acute and convalescent COVID-19 samples, and they came from the United States, Italy and Spain. Sources were T cells, B-cell-depleted T cells, or PBMCs; the material itself was cDNA or gDNA.

From germline, CDR1 is SGHNT and CDR2 YENEEA. V was trimmed by 1 base and J by 1 base, leaving 7 bases between them. This CDR3 region has 15 residues. In the original workflow: Amplification of reference gene primers provided the estimated nucleated cell counts. Libraries were prepared by immunoSEQ multiplex PCR; TCRdb keeps only in-frame clonotypes and omits some of them. From that table come the V and J calls and clone size; the DNA was used to work out D and trimming. The sample lists 120,000 to 150,000 clones; approximately 90% were seen once. V and J are TRBV11-3 and TRBJ2-2; no reliable D call. The source is a human donor in a cohort sampled during active COVID-19. Sequencing was carried out using peripheral blood. The CDR3 sequence is CASSLGGLNTGELFF. CDR3 coding DNA: TGTGCCAGCAGCTTAGGAGGTCTGAACACCGGGGAGCTGTTTTTT.